This T cell receptor beta chain is from a study of T cell changes during pregnancy in multiple sclerosis. TCRdb's copy holds only in-frame clones and misses some; the assay was immunoSEQ multiplex PCR. The sample gives 70,000 to 95,000 clones, 90% to 95% of which show up once; about 2.4% is in the top ten. Germline V gene sequence: CDR1 LGHNA, CDR2 YSLEER. The CDR3 contains 16 residues. The V segment lost 0 bases and the J segment 6 bases; nucleotides outside the gene matches: 7. This material consisted of peripheral blood, taken in the third trimester of pregnancy. This TCR was recovered from a female donor with multiple sclerosis, enrolled in a pregnancy study. The J gene is TRBJ1-2, the V gene TRBV4-3; 10 bases match TRBD1. The CDR3 sequence is CASSQDLGTGDDGYTF. CDR3 nucleotide sequence: TGCGCCAGCAGCCAAGATTTGGGGACAGGGGACGATGGCTACACCTTC.